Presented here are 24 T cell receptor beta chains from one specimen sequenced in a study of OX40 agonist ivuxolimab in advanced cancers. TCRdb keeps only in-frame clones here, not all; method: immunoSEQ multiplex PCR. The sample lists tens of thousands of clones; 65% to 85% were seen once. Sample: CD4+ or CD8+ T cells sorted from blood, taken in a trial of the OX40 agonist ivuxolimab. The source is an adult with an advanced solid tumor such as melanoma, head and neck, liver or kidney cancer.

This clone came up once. CDR3 amino acids: CASTTPGGRTDTQYF. The CDR3 nucleotides read TGTGCCAGCACCACGCCCGGGGGCAGGACAGATACGCAGTATTTT. J is TRBJ2-3 and V is TRBV5-6; D assignment may be TRBD1 or TRBD2 (6 bases each). Trimming cost V 6 bases and J 3 bases, with 17 bases left between them. This CDR3 comprises 15 residues. Germline V gene lookup returns CDR1 SGHDT and CDR2 YYEEEE.

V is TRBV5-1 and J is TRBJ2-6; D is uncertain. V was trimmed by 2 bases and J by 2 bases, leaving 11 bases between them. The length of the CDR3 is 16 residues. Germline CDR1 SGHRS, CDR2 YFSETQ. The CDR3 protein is CASSLSPSTGANVLTF. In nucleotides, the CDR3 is TGCGCCAGCAGCTTATCCCCTTCGACTGGGGCCAACGTCCTGACTTTC.

DNA of the CDR3: TGTGCCAGCATGGGTAGTACTGAAGCTTTCTTT. Encoded protein: CASMGSTEAFF. The J gene is TRBJ1-1, the V gene TRBV6-5; D remains unclear. Germline CDR1 MNHEY, CDR2 SVGAGI. With 7 bases removed from V and 5 bases from J, the gap between germline ends came to 8 bases. The CDR3 has 11 amino acids.

The CDR3 nucleotides read TGTGCCAGCCTGGGAAACAATGAGCAGTTCTTC. It codes for CASLGNNEQFF. The chain uses TRBV28 and TRBJ2-1, with no clear D. From germline, CDR1 is MDHEN and CDR2 SYDVKM. The CDR3 runs to 11 residues. V shed 8 bases and J shed 5 bases, with 7 bases lying between them.

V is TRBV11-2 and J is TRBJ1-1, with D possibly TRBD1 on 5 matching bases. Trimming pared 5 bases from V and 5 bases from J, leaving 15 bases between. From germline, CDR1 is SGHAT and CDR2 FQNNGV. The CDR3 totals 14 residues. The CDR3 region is CASSPFLGGTEAFF. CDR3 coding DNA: TGTGCCAGCAGCCCTTTCCTTGGGGGAACTGAAGCTTTCTTT. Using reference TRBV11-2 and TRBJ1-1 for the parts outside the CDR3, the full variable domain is EAGVAQSPRYKIIEKRQSVAFWCNPISGHATLYWYQQILGQGPKLLIQFQNNGVVDDSQLPKDRFSAERLKGVDSTLKIQPAKLEDSAVYLCASSPFLGGTEAFFGQGTRLTVV.

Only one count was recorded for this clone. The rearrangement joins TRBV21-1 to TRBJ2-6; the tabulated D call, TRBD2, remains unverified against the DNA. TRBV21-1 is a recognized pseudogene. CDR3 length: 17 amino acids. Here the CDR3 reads CASSPGGFRSGANVLTF. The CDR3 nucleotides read TGTGCCAGCTCCCCGGGGGGCTTCCGCTCTGGGGCCAACGTCCTGACTTTC.

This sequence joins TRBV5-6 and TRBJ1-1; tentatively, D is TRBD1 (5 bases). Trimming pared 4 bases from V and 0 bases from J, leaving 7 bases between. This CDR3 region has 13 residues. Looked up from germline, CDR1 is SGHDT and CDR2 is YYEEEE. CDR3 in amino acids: CASSRDVNTEAFF. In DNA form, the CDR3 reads TGTGCCAGCAGCCGGGACGTGAACACTGAAGCTTTCTTT.

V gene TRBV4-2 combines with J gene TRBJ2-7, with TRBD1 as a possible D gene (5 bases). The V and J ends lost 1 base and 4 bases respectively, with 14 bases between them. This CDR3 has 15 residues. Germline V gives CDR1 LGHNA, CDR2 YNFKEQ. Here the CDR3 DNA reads TGTGCCAGCAGCCAAGCCCAGGGAAGCATATACGAGCAGTACTTC. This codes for CASSQAQGSIYEQYF.

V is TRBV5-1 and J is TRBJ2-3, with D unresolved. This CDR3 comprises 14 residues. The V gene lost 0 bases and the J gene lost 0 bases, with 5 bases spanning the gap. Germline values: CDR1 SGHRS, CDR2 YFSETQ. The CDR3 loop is CASSLGHSTDTQYF. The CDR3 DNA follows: TGCGCCAGCAGCTTGGGACATAGCACAGATACGCAGTATTTT.

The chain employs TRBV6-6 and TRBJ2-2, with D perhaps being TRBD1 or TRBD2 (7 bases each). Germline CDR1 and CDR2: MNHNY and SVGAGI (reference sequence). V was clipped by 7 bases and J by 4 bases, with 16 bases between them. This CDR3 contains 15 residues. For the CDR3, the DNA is TGTGCCAGCAAGGGCGGGGAGGGGGCCACCGGGGAGCTGTTTTTT. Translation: CASKGGEGATGELFF.

CDR3 amino acids: CASSPGGQDEQYF. The CDR3 region has the DNA TGTGCCAGCTCACCGGGGGGGCAGGACGAGCAGTACTTC. The rearrangement joins TRBV18 to TRBJ2-7; possibly TRBD2 for D (7 bases). The CDR3 loop spans 13 amino acids. V lost 3 bases and J 5 bases, leaving 11 bases between the germline ends. Germline V lookup: CDR1 KGHSH, CDR2 LQKENI. Variable domain in full (rest from reference TRBV18 and TRBJ2-7): NAGVMQNPRHLVRRRGQEARLRCSPMKGHSHVYWYRQLPEEGLKFMVYLQKENIIDESGMPKERFSAEFPKEGPSILRIQQVVRGDSAAYFCASSPGGQDEQYFGPGTRLTVT.

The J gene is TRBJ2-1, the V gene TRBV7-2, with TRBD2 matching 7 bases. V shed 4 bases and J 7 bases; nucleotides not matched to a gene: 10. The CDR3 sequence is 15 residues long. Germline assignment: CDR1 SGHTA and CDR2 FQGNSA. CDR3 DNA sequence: TGTGCCAGCAGCTCCCGGACTAGTCCCGTGAATGAGCAGTTCTTC. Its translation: CASSSRTSPVNEQFF.

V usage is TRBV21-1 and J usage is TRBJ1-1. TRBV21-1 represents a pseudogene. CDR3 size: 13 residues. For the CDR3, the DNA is TGTGCCAGCAGCGACGAGGAAAACACTGAAGCTTTCTTT. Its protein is CASSDEENTEAFF.

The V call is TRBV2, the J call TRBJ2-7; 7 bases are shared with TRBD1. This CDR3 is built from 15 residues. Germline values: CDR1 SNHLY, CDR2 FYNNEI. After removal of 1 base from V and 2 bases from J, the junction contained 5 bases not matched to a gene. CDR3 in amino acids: CASSEGGTATYEQYF. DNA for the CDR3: TGTGCCAGCAGTGAAGGTGGGACAGCCACCTACGAGCAGTACTTC.

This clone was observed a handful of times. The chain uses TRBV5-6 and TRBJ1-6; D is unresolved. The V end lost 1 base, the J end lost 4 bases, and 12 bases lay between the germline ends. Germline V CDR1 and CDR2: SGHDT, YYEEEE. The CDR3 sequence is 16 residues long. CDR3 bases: TGTGCCAGCAGCTTGTTAGGGCGGACGTATAATTCACCCCTCCACTTT. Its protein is CASSLLGRTYNSPLHF.

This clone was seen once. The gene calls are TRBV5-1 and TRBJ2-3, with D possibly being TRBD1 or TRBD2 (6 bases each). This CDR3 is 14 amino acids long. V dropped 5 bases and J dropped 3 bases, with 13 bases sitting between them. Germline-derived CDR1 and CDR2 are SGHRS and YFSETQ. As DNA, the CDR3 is TGCGCCAGCAGGTCTCAGGGGACTACAGATACGCAGTATTTT. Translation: CASRSQGTTDTQYF.

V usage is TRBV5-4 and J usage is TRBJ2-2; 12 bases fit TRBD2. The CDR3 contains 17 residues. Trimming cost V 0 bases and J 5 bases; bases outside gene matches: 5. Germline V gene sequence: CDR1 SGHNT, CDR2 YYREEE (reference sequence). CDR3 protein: CASSLAGLAGRTGELFF. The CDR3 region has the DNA TGTGCCAGCAGCTTGGCCGGACTAGCGGGAAGGACCGGGGAGCTGTTTTTT.

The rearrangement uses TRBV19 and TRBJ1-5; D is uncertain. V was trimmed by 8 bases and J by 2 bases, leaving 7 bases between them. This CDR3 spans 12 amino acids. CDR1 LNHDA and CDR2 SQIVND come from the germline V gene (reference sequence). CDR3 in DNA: TGTGCCAGTCGTAGAGGCAATCAGCCCCAGCATTTT. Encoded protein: CASRRGNQPQHF. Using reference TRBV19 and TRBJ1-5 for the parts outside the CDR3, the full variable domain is DGGITQSPKYLFRKEGQNVTLSCEQNLNHDAMYWYRQDPGQGLRLIYYSQIVNDFQKGDIAEGYSVSREKKESFPLTVTSAQKNPTAFYLCASRRGNQPQHFGDGTRLSIL.

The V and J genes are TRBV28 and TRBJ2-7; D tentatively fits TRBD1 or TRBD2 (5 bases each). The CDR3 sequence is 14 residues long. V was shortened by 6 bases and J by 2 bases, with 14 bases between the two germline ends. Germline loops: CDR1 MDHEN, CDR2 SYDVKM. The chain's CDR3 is CASSIQGPPYEQYF. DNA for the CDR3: TGTGCCAGCAGCATTCAGGGACCGCCCTACGAGCAGTACTTC. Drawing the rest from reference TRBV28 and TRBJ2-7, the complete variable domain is DVKVTQSSRYLVKRTGEKVFLECVQDMDHENMFWYRQDPGLGLRLIYFSYDVKMKEKGDIPEGYSVSREKKERFSLILESASTNQTSMYLCASSIQGPPYEQYFGPGTRLTVT.

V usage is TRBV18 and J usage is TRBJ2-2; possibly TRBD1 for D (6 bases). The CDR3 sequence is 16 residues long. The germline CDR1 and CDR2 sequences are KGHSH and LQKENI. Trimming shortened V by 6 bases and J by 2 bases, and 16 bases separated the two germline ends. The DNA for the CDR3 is TGTGCCAGCTCTCCCACAGGGCTGGGCAACACCGGGGAGCTGTTTTTT. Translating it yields CASSPTGLGNTGELFF.

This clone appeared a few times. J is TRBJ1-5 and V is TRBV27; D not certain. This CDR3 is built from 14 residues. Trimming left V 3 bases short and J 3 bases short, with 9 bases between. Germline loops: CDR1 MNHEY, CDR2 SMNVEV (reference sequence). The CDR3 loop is CASSLQWVNQPQHF. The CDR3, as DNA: TGTGCCAGCAGTTTGCAATGGGTCAATCAGCCCCAGCATTTT.

CDR3 amino acids: CSVGVRDYAHREQFF. The CDR3 region has the DNA TGCAGCGTTGGGGTCCGGGACTATGCCCACAGGGAGCAGTTCTTC. V and J are TRBV29-1 and TRBJ2-1; 7 nucleotides line up with TRBD2. Germline CDR1 reads SQVTM; CDR2 reads ANQGSEA. V lost 4 bases and J lost 10; bases outside the gene matches: 16. This CDR3 comprises 15 residues.

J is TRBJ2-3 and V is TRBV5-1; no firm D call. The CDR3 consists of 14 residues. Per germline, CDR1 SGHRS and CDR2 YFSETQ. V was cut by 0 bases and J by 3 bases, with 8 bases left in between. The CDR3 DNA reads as TGCGCCAGCAGCTTGGCCCTCCAAACAGATACGCAGTATTTT. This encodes CASSLALQTDTQYF.

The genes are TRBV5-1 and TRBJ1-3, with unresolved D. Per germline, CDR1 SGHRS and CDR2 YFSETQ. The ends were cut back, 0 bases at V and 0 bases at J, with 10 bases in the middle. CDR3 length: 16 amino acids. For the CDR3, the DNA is TGCGCCAGCAGCTTGGACAGCGGGTTCTCTGGAAACACCATATATTTT. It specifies CASSLDSGFSGNTIYF.